This T cell receptor (beta chain) appears in the sequencing data of a study of patients and donors after allogeneic stem cell transplantation. Each CDR3 protein gets one entry after TCRdb re-called the RT-PCR reads with MiXCR. The data hold 800,000 to 1,000,000 distinct CDR3 sequences, with approximately 18% observed a single time. Germline trimming cut 5 bases from V and 2 bases from J; bases unmatched to any gene: 5. The CDR3 has 14 amino acids. The V gene's germline CDR1 is SNHLY and CDR2 FYNNEI. The chain couples TRBV2 to TRBJ1-1; 7 positions agree with TRBD1. The sequence derives from a human donor who was either an allogeneic HSCT recipient or a stem cell or donor lymphocyte infusion donor (not recorded which). It is not recorded whose cells these are; they may come from a transplant donor. Sequencing was done on a sample of blood, either unsorted or a sorted T cell fraction (not recorded which). The CDR3 reads CASSRQGFNTEAFF. The CDR3 nucleotides are TGTGCCAGCAGTCGACAGGGTTTCAACACTGAAGCTTTCTTT.